The 26 T cell receptor beta chains listed next were all sequenced from one sample in a study of response to subunit inactivated influenza vaccine. Each CDR3 protein is one row after TCRdb ran MiXCR on the RT-PCR reads. The sample yields 280,000 or so distinct CDR3 sequences, 20% to 25% seen once. The source was PBMCs from blood, collected approximately 22 months after vaccination. The receptors shown here come from a man in his fifties or sixties who received an inactivated influenza vaccine.

This clonotype came up a few times. The chain is built from TRBV12-3 or TRBV12-4 and TRBJ1-5; 7 bases map to TRBD1. V gave up 3 bases and J gave up 3 bases; unmatched junction bases: 8. The CDR3 runs to 16 residues. The CDR3 nucleotides read TGTGCCAGCAGTTTGAGGGGGCGAGGGTCCAATCAGCCCCAGCATTTT. It specifies CASSLRGRGSNQPQHF.

There are a few counts of this clonotype. This rearrangement joins TRBV11-2 to TRBJ2-7, with no clear D. The CDR3 sequence is 15 residues long. CDR1 and CDR2 from the germline V gene are SGHAT and FQNNGV. Trimming removed 4 bases from V and 3 bases from J, with 16 bases in between. CDR3 sequence (DNA): TGTGCCAGCAGCTGGCGACTCGCAACTCTCTACGAGCAGTACTTC. This sequence encodes CASSWRLATLYEQYF. Supplemented by reference TRBV11-2 and TRBJ2-7, the full variable domain reads EAGVAQSPRYKIIEKRQSVAFWCNPISGHATLYWYQQILGQGPKLLIQFQNNGVVDDSQLPKDRFSAERLKGVDSTLKIQPAKLEDSAVYLCASSWRLATLYEQYFGPGTRLTVT.

The rearrangement uses TRBV6-5 and TRBJ2-7; perhaps TRBD2 as D (5 bases). Germline V gives CDR1 MNHEY, CDR2 SVGAGI. The CDR3 sequence is 14 residues long. V lost 2 bases and J lost 3, with 11 bases in between. CDR3 region: CASSYKEGGYEQYF. The DNA of the CDR3 is TGTGCCAGCAGTTACAAAGAAGGAGGCTACGAGCAGTACTTC.

Many counts were recorded for this clonotype. One end of the junction fails to match germline, which may point to a read error. V gene TRBV4-2 combines with J gene TRBJ1-2, with D unresolved. The CDR3 is 14 amino acids. Germline V gene lookup returns CDR1 LGHNA and CDR2 YNFKEQ. In DNA, the CDR3 is TGCGCCAGCAGCCAAGAGGCTGCGAACTATGGCTACACCTTC. The encoded protein is CASSQEAANYGYTF.

This clonotype was seen only a few times. J is TRBJ1-2 and V is TRBV20-1; tentatively, D is TRBD1 (5 bases). The V gene's germline CDR1 is DFQATT and CDR2 SNEGSKA (reference sequence). The CDR3 totals 13 residues. V lost 2 bases, J lost 4 bases, and 11 bases lay in between. This CDR3 is CSARPDTRYGYTF. The CDR3 DNA follows: TGCAGTGCTAGACCGGACACCCGCTATGGCTACACCTTC.

This chain connects TRBV5-1 to TRBJ2-2; 7 bases are a match to TRBD1. V was clipped by 4 bases and J by 5 bases; unmatched bases: 11. Germline V CDR1 and CDR2: SGHRS, YFSETQ. The CDR3 has 16 amino acids. CDR3 DNA: TGCGCCAGCAGCCCCCGCCCCAGGGGGAAGACCGGGGAGCTGTTTTTT. Its protein product is CASSPRPRGKTGELFF.

In DNA, the CDR3 is TGTGCCAGCAGTGAAGGGCCCTTATCCTACAATGAGCAGTTCTTC. It codes for CASSEGPLSYNEQFF. This sequence joins TRBV6-4 and TRBJ2-1; D unclear. V was pared by 3 bases and J by 1 base, with 10 bases between. The germline V gene encodes CDR1 MRHNA and CDR2 SNTAGT. This CDR3 is 15 amino acids long.

The V gene is TRBV3-1, the J gene TRBJ1-4, with a possible D match to TRBD1 (5 bases). CDR3 size: 13 residues. The V end was cut by 8 bases, the J end by 4 bases, with 11 bases between. Germline CDR1 reads LGHDT; CDR2 reads YNNKEL (reference sequence). The CDR3 is CASSRDVNEKLFF. CDR3 DNA: TGTGCCAGCTCACGGGACGTTAATGAAAAACTGTTTTTT.

The chain combines TRBV4-3 with TRBJ1-3; D remains unclear. The CDR3 sequence is 19 residues long. Between the trimmed V and J ends, which lost 1 base and 0 bases, there was a span of 19 bases. The germline V gene encodes CDR1 LGHNA and CDR2 YSLEER. CDR3 nucleotide sequence: TGCGCCAGCAGCCAAGGACCCACACACACAGCGTCCTCTGGAAACACCATATATTTT. As protein: CASSQGPTHTASSGNTIYF.

The genes are TRBV7-3 and TRBJ2-2, with 9 nucleotides matching TRBD2. CDR3 size: 15 residues. The V and J ends lost 6 bases and 5 bases, in that order; junction bases with no gene match: 7. Germline assignment: CDR1 SGHTA and CDR2 FQGTGA. For the CDR3, the DNA is TGTGCCAGCAGAGTTAGCGGGAGCCCTACCGGGGAGCTGTTTTTT. This gives the protein CASRVSGSPTGELFF.

The rearrangement joins TRBV5-1 to TRBJ2-5; D ambiguous. This CDR3 has 15 amino acids. Trimming stripped 0 bases from V and 3 bases from J, with 12 bases between. CDR1 and CDR2 (germline): SGHRS, YFSETQ. The CDR3 loop reads CASSLATTAEETQYF. DNA for the CDR3: TGCGCCAGCAGCTTGGCTACCACGGCCGAAGAGACCCAGTACTTC.

There are a few counts of this clonotype. This sequence joins TRBV4-3 and TRBJ2-5; TRBD1 aligns across 8 bases. Germline-derived CDR1 and CDR2 are LGHNA and YSLEER. The CDR3 is made up of 15 amino acids. V lost 3 bases and J lost 5; bases outside the gene matches: 8. DNA for the CDR3: TGCGCCAGCAGCCACGGGACAGGTTACGGGGAGACCCAGTACTTC. Amino acids: CASSHGTGYGETQYF.

The rearrangement uses TRBV7-2 and TRBJ1-4, with a weak D call TRBD1 (6 bases). Trimming shortened V by 1 base and J by 8 bases, and 14 bases separated the two germline ends. This CDR3 has 15 residues. CDR1 and CDR2 from the germline V gene are SGHTA and FQGNSA. The CDR3 nucleotides read TGTGCCAGCAGCTTAGGGGGTGCAGGGGCGGAAAAACTGTTTTTT. Translating gives CASSLGGAGAEKLFF.

This clonotype was detected ten times or more. The rearrangement uses TRBV14 and TRBJ1-1; no clear D gene. The CDR3 runs to 16 residues. From germline, CDR1 is SGHDN and CDR2 FVKESK. The V end lost 0 bases, the J end lost 2 bases, and 13 bases lay between the germline ends. CDR3 bases: TGTGCCAGCAGCCAAGATCTTTGGGGATCTAACACTGAAGCTTTCTTT. It translates to CASSQDLWGSNTEAFF.

The J gene is TRBJ1-4, the V gene TRBV12-3 or TRBV12-4; TRBD1 matches 8 bases. The CDR3 sequence is 14 residues long. The V and J ends lost 7 bases and 2 bases, in that order; junction bases with no gene match: 3. CDR3 sequence: CASKRTGTNEKLFF. CDR3 in DNA: TGTGCCAGCAAAAGGACAGGGACTAATGAAAAACTGTTTTTT.

This clonotype was detected only a few times. The chain uses TRBV6-5 and TRBJ1-5; D is perhaps TRBD1 (5 bases). The CDR3 extends over 17 amino acids. Deletions cut 0 bases from V and 2 bases from J, with 14 bases between. The germline V gene has CDR1 MNHEY and CDR2 SVGAGI. As DNA, the CDR3 is TGTGCCAGCAGTTACTCGATCGCGGGGACTCGCAATCAGCCCCAGCATTTT. Its translation: CASSYSIAGTRNQPQHF.

V and J are TRBV6-5 and TRBJ1-2, with D possibly matching TRBD1 (6 bases). CDR1 is MNHEY and CDR2 is SVGAGI in the germline V gene. The CDR3 runs to 16 residues. Trimming pared 0 bases from V and 4 bases from J, leaving 15 bases between. The CDR3 is CASSYSALTGGYGYTF. The CDR3 DNA is TGTGCCAGCAGTTACTCTGCTTTGACAGGCGGCTATGGCTACACCTTC.

Many counts were recorded for this clonotype. The V and J genes are TRBV4-1 and TRBJ1-1; 10 bases line up with TRBD1. V dropped 2 bases and J dropped 7; count of bases not matched to a gene: 7. The germline V gene has CDR1 MGHRA and CDR2 YSYEKL. This CDR3 is built from 15 residues. The CDR3 nucleotides read TGCGCCAGCAGCCAACCCGGGACAGGGGTCATTGAAGCTTTCTTT. Translation gives CASSQPGTGVIEAFF.

This clonotype has just a few counts. The V and J genes are TRBV5-1 and TRBJ2-5; D is undetermined. V gave up 7 bases and J gave up 2 bases, with 15 bases separating them. Germline V gives CDR1 SGHRS, CDR2 YFSETQ. The CDR3 is 14 residues long. CDR3 nucleotides: TGCGCCAGCGCCCCCCGGGCTTTACAAGAGACCCAGTACTTC. Translated: CASAPRALQETQYF. Full variable domain (remainder filled in from reference TRBV5-1 and TRBJ2-5): KAGVTQTPRYLIKTRGQQVTLSCSPISGHRSVSWYQQTPGQGLQFLFEYFSETQRNKGNFPGRFSGRQFSNSRSEMNVSTLELGDSALYLCASAPRALQETQYFGPGTRLLVL.

V is TRBV2 and J is TRBJ1-5; D perhaps matches TRBD1 (6 bases). Trimming took off 6 bases at V and 2 bases at J, with 17 bases between the two ends. The germline V gene has CDR1 SNHLY and CDR2 FYNNEI. The CDR3 spans 16 residues. CDR3 in amino acids: CASSEGGGVGNQPQHF. CDR3 nucleotide sequence: TGTGCCAGCAGCGAGGGGGGAGGAGTGGGCAATCAGCCCCAGCATTTT.

In this sample, this clonotype turned up many times. The chain links TRBV7-2 to TRBJ2-7; a possible D gene is TRBD1 (5 bases). CDR1 SGHTA and CDR2 FQGNSA come from the germline V gene. The CDR3 contains 15 residues. V was pared by 1 base and J by 2 bases, with 12 bases between. DNA for the CDR3: TGTGCCAGCAGCTTAGAGGAGACAGAGACCTACGAGCAGTACTTC. Its translation: CASSLEETETYEQYF.

This clonotype was detected only a few times. V is TRBV28 and J is TRBJ1-1; D call uncertain. Germline CDR1 is MDHEN and CDR2 is SYDVKM. CDR3 length: 12 residues. V gave up 3 bases and J gave up 6 bases, with 8 bases separating them. The CDR3 nucleotides are TGTGCCAGCAGTTTGCGTGGGCCTGAAGCTTTCTTT. Translating it yields CASSLRGPEAFF.

V gene TRBV2 combines with J gene TRBJ2-1; TRBD2 is a possible D gene (5 bases). V was clipped by 7 bases and J by 4 bases, with 11 bases between them. Germline loops: CDR1 SNHLY, CDR2 FYNNEI. The CDR3 runs to 13 residues. This CDR3 is CASIATEYNEQFF. The CDR3, as DNA: TGTGCCAGCATAGCGACGGAATACAATGAGCAGTTCTTC.

This clonotype was detected ten times or more. V is TRBV29-1 and J is TRBJ1-1, with 8 bases lining up with TRBD1. V was pared by 3 bases and J by 11 bases, with 5 bases of the junction left unmatched. The CDR3 length is 11 residues. Germline assignment: CDR1 SQVTM and CDR2 ANQGSEA. The CDR3 sequence: CSVDGQGSAFF. The DNA of the CDR3 is TGCAGCGTTGACGGACAGGGATCGGCTTTCTTT.

This clonotype was picked up a small number of times. The chain employs TRBV7-2 and TRBJ1-5, with D perhaps TRBD1 (5 bases). Trimming cost V 5 bases and J 4 bases, with 15 bases left between them. The CDR3 is made up of 15 amino acids. Germline CDR1 SGHTA, CDR2 FQGNSA. The CDR3 bases are TGTGCCAGCAGCCCCGGGGCAGGGAGGAATCAGCCCCAGCATTTT. Translation gives CASSPGAGRNQPQHF.

The sample holds a few counts of this clonotype. The rearrangement uses TRBV18 and TRBJ1-5; D remains ambiguous. V dropped 6 bases and J dropped 7 bases, with 19 bases sitting between them. Germline V gives CDR1 KGHSH, CDR2 LQKENI. The CDR3 spans 15 residues. CDR3 sequence: CASSKGGEVWQPQHF. The DNA of the CDR3 is TGTGCCAGCTCCAAGGGCGGGGAGGTTTGGCAGCCCCAGCATTTT.